These 20 T cell receptor beta chains share one sample of origin, sequenced in a study of metastatic and nonmetastatic thyroid tumors. None of the patients had undergone any treatment ahead of thyroid surgery. TCRdb re-called the PCR reads through MiXCR. The repertoire holds approximately 30,000 clones, with 7% to 9% as singletons. Sequencing input: blood. Source of these receptors: a female donor with papillary thyroid cancer or a benign thyroid nodule (not recorded which). Some clones in this sample may be carry-over from other donors' samples.

The table lists this clone with many counts. The chain is built from TRBV6-1 and TRBJ1-2; D gene unclear. This CDR3 is built from 16 residues. The V gene's germline CDR1 is MNHNS and CDR2 SASEGT. The V and J ends lost 10 bases and 1 base respectively, with 22 bases between them. The CDR3 nucleotides read TGTGCCACCCAAGAAGAGGCAGACCCATATAACTATGGCTACACCTTC. It is translated as CATQEEADPYNYGYTF.

In its sample, this clone was seen many times. The V and J genes are TRBV6-2 or TRBV6-3 and TRBJ1-2; D gene uncertain. Per germline, CDR1 MNHEY and CDR2 SVGEGT. V shed 6 bases and J shed 12 bases, with 17 bases lying between them. The CDR3 runs 12 residues. The CDR3, as DNA: TGTGCCAGCAGCTTCGCGGAAGCGGCTGACACCTTC. This translates into CASSFAEAADTF.

The table lists this clone with many counts. The sample has other DNA sequences that encode this CDR3 too. The chain couples TRBV24-1 to TRBJ1-2; D uncertain. Germline V lookup: CDR1 KGHDR, CDR2 SFDVKD. Trimming removed 0 bases from V and 0 bases from J, with 4 bases in between. The CDR3 runs 14 residues. CDR3 coding DNA: TGTGCCACCAGTGATTTGACATCTAACTATGGCTACACCTTC. Translation: CATSDLTSNYGYTF.

Many counts were recorded for this clone. The J gene is TRBJ2-3, the V gene TRBV7-8, with D possibly matching TRBD2 (5 bases). This CDR3 comprises 17 residues. The V and J ends lost 3 bases and 2 bases respectively, with 18 bases between them. The germline CDR1 and CDR2 sequences are SGHVS and FQNEAQ. CDR3 nucleotides: TGTGCCAGCAGCTTGCTTAGGAGGTCCACAGCCACAGATACGCAGTATTTT. Its translation is CASSLLRRSTATDTQYF.

Note on this clone: A single base separates this from a much larger clone, so it may be a read error. V gene TRBV5-5 combines with J gene TRBJ2-1, with D unclear. The V gene lost 0 bases and the J gene lost 4 bases, with 11 bases spanning the gap. Germline V lookup: CDR1 SGHKS, CDR2 YYEKEE (reference sequence). This CDR3 comprises 15 residues. DNA of the CDR3: TGTGCCAGCAGCTTGGAGGCCTTCCCGTACAATGAGCAGTTCTTC. This translates into CASSLEAFPYNEQFF. Full variable domain (remainder filled in from reference TRBV5-5 and TRBJ2-1): DAGVTQSPTHLIKTRGQQVTLRCSPISGHKSVSWYQQVLGQGPQFIFQYYEKEERGRGNFPDRFSARQFPNYSSELNVNALLLGDSALYLCASSLEAFPYNEQFFGPGTRLTVL.

This clone was counted many times. The chain uses TRBV2 and TRBJ2-1; 7 bases match TRBD2. With 7 bases clipped from V and 2 bases from J, the junction kept 8 bases outside the gene matches. This CDR3 has 15 amino acids. Germline lookup yields CDR1 SNHLY and CDR2 FYNNEI. CDR3 coding DNA: TGTGCCAGCACCAAAGCGGGAAGTACCTACAATGAGCAGTTCTTC. Its translation: CASTKAGSTYNEQFF.

This clone was picked up many times. The rearrangement links TRBV2 to TRBJ2-2; 7 bases align to TRBD1. This CDR3 spans 13 amino acids. Germline V gene lookup returns CDR1 SNHLY and CDR2 FYNNEI. V lost 7 bases, J lost 6 bases, and 5 bases stayed unmatched. CDR3 in amino acids: CASISQGAGELFF. The CDR3 nucleotides are TGTGCCAGCATTTCGCAGGGGGCCGGGGAGCTGTTTTTT.

Details on this clone: With a much larger clone just one base away, this may be a read error. The chain combines TRBV28 with TRBJ1-1; D unclear. V was pared by 8 bases and J by 2 bases, with 9 bases between. The length of the CDR3 is 12 residues. CDR1 and CDR2 from the germline V gene are MDHEN and SYDVKM. The CDR3, as DNA: TGTGCCAGCGGGCTCGGAAACACTGAAGCTTTCTTT. Protein product: CASGLGNTEAFF.

The table lists this clone with many counts. The chain links TRBV5-4 to TRBJ2-1; 7 nucleotides match TRBD1. Germline CDR1 reads SGHNT; CDR2 reads YYREEE (reference sequence). The CDR3 runs 14 residues. V lost 4 bases, J lost 0 bases, and 1 base stayed unmatched. The CDR3: CASSQGVSYNEQFF. For the CDR3, the DNA is TGTGCCAGCAGCCAGGGGGTCTCCTACAATGAGCAGTTCTTC.

This clone was found a few times. The chain combines TRBV13 with TRBJ1-2; D call uncertain. This CDR3 contains 15 residues. CDR1 is PRHDT and CDR2 is FYEKMQ in the germline V gene (reference sequence). The germline V and J ends were trimmed by 0 bases and 8 bases, with 16 bases remaining between them. This CDR3 is CASSLGRTSTRGYTF. The CDR3 DNA follows: TGTGCCAGCAGCTTAGGCCGCACTTCGACTCGAGGCTACACCTTC.

As to this clone: This could be a read error, since a much larger clone is one nucleotide away. The chain joins TRBV2 to TRBJ2-7, with 7 bases lining up with TRBD1. The length of the CDR3 is 13 residues. CDR1 SNHLY and CDR2 FYNNEI come from the germline V gene. CDR3 sequence: CVSRRDSSYEQYF. The CDR3 DNA follows: TGTGTCAGCAGAAGGGACAGCTCCTACGAGCAGTACTTC. The full variable domain, completed using reference TRBV2 and TRBJ2-7, is EPEVTQTPSHQVTQMGQEVILRCVPISNHLYFYWYRQILGQKVEFLVSFYNNEISEKSEIFDDQFSVERPDGSNFTLKIRSTKLEDSAMYFCVSRRDSSYEQYFGPGTRLTVT.

This clone was seen ten or more times. The chain links TRBV5-1 to TRBJ1-1; D call uncertain. The V end was cut by 0 bases, the J end by 6 bases, with 9 bases between. CDR1 SGHRS and CDR2 YFSETQ come from the germline V gene. This CDR3 has 13 amino acids. This CDR3 reads CASSLGSASEAFF. The CDR3 DNA is TGCGCCAGCAGCTTGGGTTCAGCTTCTGAAGCTTTCTTT.

This clone was picked up many times. Written as DNA, the CDR3 is TGTGCCAGCAGCTTAGGATCTAGCGGGGTGATCTACAATGAGCAGTTCTTC. Translating gives CASSLGSSGVIYNEQFF. The V gene is TRBV11-2, the J gene TRBJ2-1; 9 bases are shared with TRBD2. The CDR3 consists of 17 residues. Trimming cost V 1 base and J 3 bases; bases outside gene matches: 7. CDR1 and CDR2 (germline): SGHAT, FQNNGV.

In its sample, this clone was seen many times. The chain employs TRBV4-3 and TRBJ1-4, with unresolved D. This CDR3 contains 15 residues. CDR1 is LGHNA, CDR2 YSLEER, per germline. V lost 7 bases and J 5 bases, leaving 17 bases between the germline ends. The CDR3 spells CASTAGQSKNEKLFF. As DNA, the CDR3 is TGCGCCAGCACCGCCGGGCAGTCCAAGAATGAAAAACTGTTTTTT.

Many counts were recorded for this clone. The chain links TRBV7-7 to TRBJ2-1; TRBD2 aligns across 12 bases. V was clipped by 5 bases and J by 5 bases; unmatched bases: 10. Per germline, CDR1 SSHAT and CDR2 FNYEAQ (reference sequence). The CDR3 consists of 17 residues. The CDR3 sequence: CASSPAGTSGRHNEQFF. The CDR3 region has the DNA TGTGCCAGCAGCCCCGCCGGGACTAGCGGGCGGCACAATGAGCAGTTCTTC.

Notes on this clone: This may stem from a read error, because a much larger clone lies one nucleotide away. This chain connects TRBV6-1 to TRBJ2-1; TRBD1 aligns across 8 bases. Germline lookup yields CDR1 MNHNS and CDR2 SASEGT. The CDR3 totals 12 residues. The ends lost 4 bases at V and 14 bases at J; junction bases unmatched: 7. The CDR3: CASSGVAGGEFF. As DNA, the CDR3 is TGTGCCAGCAGTGGAGTGGCAGGGGGCGAGTTCTTC.

The V and J genes are TRBV6-1 and TRBJ2-3; D remains unclear. The CDR3 is 13 amino acids. Germline V gene data show CDR1 as MNHNS and CDR2 as SASEGT. Trimming removed 7 bases at V and 6 bases at J, with 14 bases between. In nucleotides, the CDR3 is TGTGCCAGCACTCCAGATTTGCGGGATACGCAGTATTTT. As protein: CASTPDLRDTQYF.

In its sample, this clone was seen many times. The chain links TRBV20-1 to TRBJ1-4; the match to TRBD1 covers 9 bases. This CDR3 has 15 amino acids. The J segment lost 8 bases and the V segment lost 6 bases, leaving 13 bases of the junction unmatched. Germline CDR1 is DFQATT and CDR2 is SNEGSKA (reference sequence). This chain's CDR3 is CSAVPGQGSGEKLFF. The CDR3 DNA sequence: TGCAGTGCCGTCCCGGGACAGGGTAGCGGCGAAAAACTGTTTTTT.

This clone was recorded a few times. One end of the junction fails to match germline, which may point to a read error. The chain is built from TRBV6-2 or TRBV6-3 and TRBJ2-7; D is possibly TRBD1 or TRBD2 (5 bases each). Looked up from germline, CDR1 is MNHEY and CDR2 is SVGEGT. This CDR3 spans 14 amino acids. DNA of the CDR3: TGTGCCAGCCGGGACGGACGGCCTACCTACGAACAGTACTTC. As protein: CASRDGRPTYEQYF.

The table lists this clone with many counts. The V and J genes are TRBV7-3 and TRBJ2-7, with no clear D. The length of the CDR3 is 15 residues. Germline CDR1 is SGHTA and CDR2 is FQGTGA. The V end lost 3 bases, the J end lost 5 bases, and 17 bases lay between the germline ends. CDR3 protein: CASSFGVGPPHEQYF. CDR3 coding DNA: TGTGCCAGCAGCTTTGGGGTGGGCCCGCCCCACGAGCAGTACTTC.